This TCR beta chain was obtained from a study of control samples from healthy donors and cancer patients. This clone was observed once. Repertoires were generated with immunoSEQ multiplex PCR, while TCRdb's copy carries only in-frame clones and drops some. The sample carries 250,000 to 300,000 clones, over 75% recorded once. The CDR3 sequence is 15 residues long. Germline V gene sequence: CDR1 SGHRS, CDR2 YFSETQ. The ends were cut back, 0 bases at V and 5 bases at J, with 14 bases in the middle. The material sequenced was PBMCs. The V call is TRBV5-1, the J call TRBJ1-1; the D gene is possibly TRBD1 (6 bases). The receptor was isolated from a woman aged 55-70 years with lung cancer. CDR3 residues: CASSLDGGRGTEAFF. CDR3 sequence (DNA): TGCGCCAGCAGCTTGGATGGGGGGCGAGGGACTGAAGCTTTCTTT.